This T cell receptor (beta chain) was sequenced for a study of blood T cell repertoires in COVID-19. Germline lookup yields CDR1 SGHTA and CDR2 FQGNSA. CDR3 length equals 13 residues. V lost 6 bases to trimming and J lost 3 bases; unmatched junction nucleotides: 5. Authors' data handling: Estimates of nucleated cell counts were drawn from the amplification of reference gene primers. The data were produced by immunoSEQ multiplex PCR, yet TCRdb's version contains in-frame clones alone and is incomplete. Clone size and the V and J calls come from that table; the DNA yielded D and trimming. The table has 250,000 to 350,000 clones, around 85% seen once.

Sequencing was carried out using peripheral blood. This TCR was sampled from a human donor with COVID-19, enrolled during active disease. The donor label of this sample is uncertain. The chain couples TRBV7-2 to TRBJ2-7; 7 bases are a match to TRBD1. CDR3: CASRDRVFYEQYF. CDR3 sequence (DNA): TGTGCCAGCAGAGACAGGGTGTTCTACGAGCAGTACTTC.